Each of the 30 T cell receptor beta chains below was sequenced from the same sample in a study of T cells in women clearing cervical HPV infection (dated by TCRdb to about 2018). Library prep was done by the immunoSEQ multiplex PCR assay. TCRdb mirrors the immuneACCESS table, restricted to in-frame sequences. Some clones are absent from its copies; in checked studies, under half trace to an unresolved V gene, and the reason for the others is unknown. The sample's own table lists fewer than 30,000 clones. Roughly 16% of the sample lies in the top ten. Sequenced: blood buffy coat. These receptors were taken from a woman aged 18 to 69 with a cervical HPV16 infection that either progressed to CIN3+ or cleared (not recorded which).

CDR3 DNA (partial): TGTGCCAGCAGTGGGCGAGCGGGGGAGGCTTACGAG. This codes for CASSGRAGEAYE. The entire CDR3 is CASSGRAGEAYEQYF. The V and J genes are TRBV6-1 and TRBJ2-7, with 8 bases aligning to TRBD2. The read finishes 3 residues shy of the CDR3 end, and the germline J gene is used to complete it. Germline V gene sequence: CDR1 MNHNS, CDR2 SASEGT. The J segment lost 4 bases and the V segment lost 4 bases, leaving 9 bases of the junction unmatched. The CDR3 has 15 residues.

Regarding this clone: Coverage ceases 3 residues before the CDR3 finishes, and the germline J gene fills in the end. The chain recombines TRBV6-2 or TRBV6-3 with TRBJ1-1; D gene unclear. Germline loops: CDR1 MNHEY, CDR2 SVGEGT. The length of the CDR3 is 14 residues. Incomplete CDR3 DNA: TGTGCCAGCAGTTACTCTGGCAGGCCGACCCGG. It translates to CASSYSGRPTR. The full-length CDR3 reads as CASSYSGRPTRAFF.

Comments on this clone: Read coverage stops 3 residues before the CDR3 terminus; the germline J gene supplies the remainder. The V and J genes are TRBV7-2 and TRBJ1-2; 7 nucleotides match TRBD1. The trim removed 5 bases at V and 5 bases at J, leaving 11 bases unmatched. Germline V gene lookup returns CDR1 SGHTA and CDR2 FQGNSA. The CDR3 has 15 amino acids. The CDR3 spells CASSLTTGVIYGYTF. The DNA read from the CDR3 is TGTGCCAGCAGCCTAACTACAGGGGTAATTTATGGC.

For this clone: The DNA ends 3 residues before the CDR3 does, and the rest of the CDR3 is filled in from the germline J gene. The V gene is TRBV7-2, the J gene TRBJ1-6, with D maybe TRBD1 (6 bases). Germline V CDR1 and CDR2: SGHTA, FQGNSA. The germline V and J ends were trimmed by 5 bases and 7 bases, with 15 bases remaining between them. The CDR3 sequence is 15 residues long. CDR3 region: CASSPQGIENSPLHF. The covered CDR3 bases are TGTGCCAGCAGCCCACAGGGAATTGAGAATTCACCC.

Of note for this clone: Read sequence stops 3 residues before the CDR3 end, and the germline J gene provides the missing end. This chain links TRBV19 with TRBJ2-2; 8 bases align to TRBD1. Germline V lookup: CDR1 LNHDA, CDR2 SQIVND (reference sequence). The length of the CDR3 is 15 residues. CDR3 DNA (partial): TGTGCCAGTAGTAACAGGGGGACTGGGGCCAACGTG. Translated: CASSNRGTGANV. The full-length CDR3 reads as CASSNRGTGANVLFF.

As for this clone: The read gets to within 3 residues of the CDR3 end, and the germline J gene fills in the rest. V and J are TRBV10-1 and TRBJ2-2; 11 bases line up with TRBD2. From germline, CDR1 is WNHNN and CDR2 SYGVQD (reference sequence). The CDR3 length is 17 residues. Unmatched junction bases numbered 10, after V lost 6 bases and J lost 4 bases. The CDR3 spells CASRGGQGLAATGELFF. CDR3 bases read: TGCGCCAGCAGGGGGGGGCAGGGACTAGCGGCCACCGGGGAG.

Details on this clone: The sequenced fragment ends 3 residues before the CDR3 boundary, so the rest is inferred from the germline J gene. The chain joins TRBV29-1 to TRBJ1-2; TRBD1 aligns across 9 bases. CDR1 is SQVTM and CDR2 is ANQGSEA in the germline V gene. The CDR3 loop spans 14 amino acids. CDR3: CSVVFRDREYDYTF. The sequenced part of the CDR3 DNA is TGCAGCGTCGTCTTCCGGGACAGGGAATACGAC.

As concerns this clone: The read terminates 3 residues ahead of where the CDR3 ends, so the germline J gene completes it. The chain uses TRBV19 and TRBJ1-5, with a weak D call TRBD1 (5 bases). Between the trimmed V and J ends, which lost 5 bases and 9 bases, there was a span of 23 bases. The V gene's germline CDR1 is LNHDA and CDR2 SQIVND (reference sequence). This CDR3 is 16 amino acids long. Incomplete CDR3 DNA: TGTGCCAGTAGTGGGTTTTCGATGGGGCCCCAGAGGCCC. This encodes CASSGFSMGPQRP. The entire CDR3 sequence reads CASSGFSMGPQRPQHF.

CDR3 residues: CASSVVEGLTDTQYF. CDR3 DNA (partial): TGTGCCAGCAGCGTAGTTGAGGGACTCACAGATACG. The rearrangement joins TRBV9 to TRBJ2-3; a possible D gene is TRBD2 (6 bases). The read halts 3 residues ahead of the CDR3 end, with the missing end drawn from the germline J gene. The CDR3 loop spans 15 amino acids. V lost 0 bases, J lost 2 bases, and 10 bases lay in between. Germline V lookup: CDR1 SGDLS, CDR2 YYNGEE.

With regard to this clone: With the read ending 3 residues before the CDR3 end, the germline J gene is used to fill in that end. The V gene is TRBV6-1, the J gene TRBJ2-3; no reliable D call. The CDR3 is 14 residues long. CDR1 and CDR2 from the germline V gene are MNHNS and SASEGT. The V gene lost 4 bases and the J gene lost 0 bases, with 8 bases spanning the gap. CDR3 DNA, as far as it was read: TGTGCCAGCAGTGGACTGACTAGCACAGATACG. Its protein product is CASSGLTSTDT. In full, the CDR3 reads CASSGLTSTDTQYF.

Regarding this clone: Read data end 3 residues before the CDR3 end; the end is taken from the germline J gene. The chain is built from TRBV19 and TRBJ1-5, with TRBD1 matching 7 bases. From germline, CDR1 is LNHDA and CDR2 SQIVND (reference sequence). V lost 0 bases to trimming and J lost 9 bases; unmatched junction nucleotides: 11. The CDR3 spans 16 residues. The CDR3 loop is CASSIDWDSPTRPQHF. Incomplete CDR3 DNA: TGTGCCAGTAGTATAGATTGGGACAGTCCAACTCGGCCC.

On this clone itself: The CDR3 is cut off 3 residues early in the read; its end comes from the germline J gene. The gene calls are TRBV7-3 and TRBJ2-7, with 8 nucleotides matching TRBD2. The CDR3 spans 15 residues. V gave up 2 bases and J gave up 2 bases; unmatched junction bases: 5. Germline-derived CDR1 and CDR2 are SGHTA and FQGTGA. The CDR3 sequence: CASSLGLAGPYEQYF. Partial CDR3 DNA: TGTGCCAGCAGCTTAGGCCTAGCGGGCCCCTACGAG.

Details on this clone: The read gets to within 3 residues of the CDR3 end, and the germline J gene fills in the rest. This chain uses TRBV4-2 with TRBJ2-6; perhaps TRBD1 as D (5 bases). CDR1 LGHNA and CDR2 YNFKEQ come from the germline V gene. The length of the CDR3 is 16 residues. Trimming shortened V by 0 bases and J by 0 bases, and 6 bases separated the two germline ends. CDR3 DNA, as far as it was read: TGTGCCAGCAGCCAAGATGACAGCTCTGGGGCCAACGTC. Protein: CASSQDDSSGANV. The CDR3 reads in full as CASSQDDSSGANVLTF.

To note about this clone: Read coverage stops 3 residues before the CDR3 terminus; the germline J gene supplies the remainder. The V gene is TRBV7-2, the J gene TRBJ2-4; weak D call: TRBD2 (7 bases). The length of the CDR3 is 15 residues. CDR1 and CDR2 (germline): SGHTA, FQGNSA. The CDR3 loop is CASSYRQERGDGQYF. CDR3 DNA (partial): TGTGCCAGCAGCTACAGACAGGAGCGGGGTGATGGT.

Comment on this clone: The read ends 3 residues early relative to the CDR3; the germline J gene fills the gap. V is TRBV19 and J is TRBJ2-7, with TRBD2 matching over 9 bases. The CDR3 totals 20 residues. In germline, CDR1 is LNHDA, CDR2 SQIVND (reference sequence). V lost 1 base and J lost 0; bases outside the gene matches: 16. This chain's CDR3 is CASSIGGLAGPLPFSYEQYF. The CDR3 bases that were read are TGTGCCAGTAGTATAGGAGGTCTAGCGGGGCCTCTCCCTTTCTCCTACGAG.

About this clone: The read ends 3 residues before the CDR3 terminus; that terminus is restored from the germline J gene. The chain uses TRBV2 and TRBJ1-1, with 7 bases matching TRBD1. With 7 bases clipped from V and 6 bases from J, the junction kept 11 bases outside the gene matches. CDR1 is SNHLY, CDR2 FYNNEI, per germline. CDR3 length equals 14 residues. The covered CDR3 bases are TGTGCCAGCACCAAACTCACAGGGGTCTCTGAA. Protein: CASTKLTGVSE. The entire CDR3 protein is CASTKLTGVSEAFF.

The CDR3 is CASSSQAGGPVNYTF. Incomplete CDR3 DNA: TGTGCCAGCAGCTCCCAAGCGGGGGGGCCGGTTAAC. This rearrangement joins TRBV7-9 to TRBJ1-2; perhaps TRBD1 as D (6 bases). The CDR3 end lies 3 residues beyond the end of the read and is filled in from the germline J gene. CDR3 size: 15 residues. Germline loops: CDR1 SEHNR, CDR2 FQNEAQ (reference sequence).

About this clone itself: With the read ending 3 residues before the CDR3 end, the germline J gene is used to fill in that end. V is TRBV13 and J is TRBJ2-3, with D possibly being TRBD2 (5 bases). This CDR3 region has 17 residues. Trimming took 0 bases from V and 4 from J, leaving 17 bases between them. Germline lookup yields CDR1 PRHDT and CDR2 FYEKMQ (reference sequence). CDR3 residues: CASSLGATAGGADTQYF. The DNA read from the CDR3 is TGTGCCAGCAGCTTAGGGGCCACCGCGGGTGGCGCAGATACG.

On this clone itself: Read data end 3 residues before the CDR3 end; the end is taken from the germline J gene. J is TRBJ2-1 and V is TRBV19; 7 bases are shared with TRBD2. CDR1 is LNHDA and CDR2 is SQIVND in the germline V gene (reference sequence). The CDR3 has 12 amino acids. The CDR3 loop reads CASGRESNEQFF. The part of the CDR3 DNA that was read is TGTGCAAGTGGGCGGGAGAGTAATGAG.

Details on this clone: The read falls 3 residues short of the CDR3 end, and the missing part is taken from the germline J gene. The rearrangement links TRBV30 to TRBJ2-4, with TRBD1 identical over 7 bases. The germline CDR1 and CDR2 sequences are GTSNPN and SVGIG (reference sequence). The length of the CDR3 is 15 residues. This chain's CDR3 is CAWSRGTAINYGQYF. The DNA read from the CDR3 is TGTGCCTGGAGTAGGGGGACAGCGATTAACTATGGT.

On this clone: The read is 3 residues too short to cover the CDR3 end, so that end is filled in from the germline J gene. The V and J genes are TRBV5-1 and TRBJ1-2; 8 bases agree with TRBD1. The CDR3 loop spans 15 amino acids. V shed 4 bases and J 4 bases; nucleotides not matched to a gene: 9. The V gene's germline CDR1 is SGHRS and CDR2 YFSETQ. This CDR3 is CASSRSDRGGYGYTF. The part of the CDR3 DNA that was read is TGCGCCAGCAGCCGCAGCGACAGGGGAGGCTATGGC.

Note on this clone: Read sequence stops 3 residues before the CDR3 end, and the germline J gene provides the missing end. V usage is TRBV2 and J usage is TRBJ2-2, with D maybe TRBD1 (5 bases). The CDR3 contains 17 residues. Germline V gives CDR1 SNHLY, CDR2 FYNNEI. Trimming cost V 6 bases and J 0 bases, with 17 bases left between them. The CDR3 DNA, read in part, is TGTGCCAGCAGCGCTTATAGTGGGGCGACGAACACCGGGGAG. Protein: CASSAYSGATNTGE. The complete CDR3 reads CASSAYSGATNTGELFF.

The CDR3 DNA, read in part, is TGCAGTGCTAGCTTGGCAACGAACACCGGGGAG. This gives the protein CSASLATNTGE. The complete CDR3 sequence is CSASLATNTGELFF. V usage is TRBV20-1 and J usage is TRBJ2-2; D is undetermined. Read coverage stops 3 residues before the CDR3 terminus; the germline J gene supplies the remainder. The ends were cut back, 3 bases at V and 0 bases at J, with 8 bases in the middle. Germline V gives CDR1 DFQATT, CDR2 SNEGSKA (reference sequence). This CDR3 contains 14 residues.

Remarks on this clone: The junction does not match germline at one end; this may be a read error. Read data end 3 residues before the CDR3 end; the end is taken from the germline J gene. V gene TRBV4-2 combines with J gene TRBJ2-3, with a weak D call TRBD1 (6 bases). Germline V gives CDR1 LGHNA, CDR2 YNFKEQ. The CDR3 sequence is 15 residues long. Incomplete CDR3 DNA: TGCGCCAGCAGCCAAGAGCACAGGGGCACAGATACG. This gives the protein CASSQEHRGTDT. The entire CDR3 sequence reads CASSQEHRGTDTQYF.

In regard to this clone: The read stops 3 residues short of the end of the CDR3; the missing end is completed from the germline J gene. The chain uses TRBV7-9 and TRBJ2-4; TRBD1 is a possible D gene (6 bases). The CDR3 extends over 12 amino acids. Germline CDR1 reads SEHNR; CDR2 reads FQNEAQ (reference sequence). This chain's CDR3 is CASSLGQDGQYF. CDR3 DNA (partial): TGTGCCAGCAGCTTAGGACAGGATGGT.

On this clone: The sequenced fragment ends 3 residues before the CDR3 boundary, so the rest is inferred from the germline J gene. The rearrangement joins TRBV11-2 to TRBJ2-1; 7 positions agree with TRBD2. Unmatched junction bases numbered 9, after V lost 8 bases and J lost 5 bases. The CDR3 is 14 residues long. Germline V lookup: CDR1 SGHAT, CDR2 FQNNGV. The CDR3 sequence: CASLRDYPNNEQFF. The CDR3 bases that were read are TGTGCCAGCCTTAGGGACTACCCTAACAATGAG.

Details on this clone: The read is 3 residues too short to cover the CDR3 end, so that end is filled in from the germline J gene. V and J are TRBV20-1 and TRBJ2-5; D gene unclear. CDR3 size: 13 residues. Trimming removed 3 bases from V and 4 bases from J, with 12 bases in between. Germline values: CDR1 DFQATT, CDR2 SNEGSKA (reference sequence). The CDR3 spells CSARTQLVETQYF. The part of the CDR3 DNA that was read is TGCAGTGCTAGGACTCAATTGGTAGAGACC.

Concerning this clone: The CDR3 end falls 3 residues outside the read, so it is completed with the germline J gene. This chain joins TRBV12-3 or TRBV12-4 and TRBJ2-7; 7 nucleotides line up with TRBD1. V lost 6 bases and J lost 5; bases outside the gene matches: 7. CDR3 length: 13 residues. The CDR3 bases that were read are TGTGCCAGCAGCATCACAGGGGTTGACGAG. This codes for CASSITGVDE. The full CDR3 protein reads CASSITGVDEQYF.

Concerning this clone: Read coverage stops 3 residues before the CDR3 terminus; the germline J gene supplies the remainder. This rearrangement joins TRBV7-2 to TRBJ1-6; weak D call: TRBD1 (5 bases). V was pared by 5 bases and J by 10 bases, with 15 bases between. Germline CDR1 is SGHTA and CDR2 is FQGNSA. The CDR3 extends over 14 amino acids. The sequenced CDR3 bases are TGTGCCAGCAGCCGCAATCAGGGAGGGTCACCC. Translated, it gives CASSRNQGGSP. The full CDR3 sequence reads CASSRNQGGSPLHF. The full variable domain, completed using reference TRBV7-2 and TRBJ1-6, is GAGVSQSPSNKVTEKGKDVELRCDPISGHTALYWYRQSLGQGLEFLIYFQGNSAPDKSGLPSDRFSAERTGGSVSTLTIQRTQQEDSAVYLCASSRNQGGSPLHFGNGTRLTVT.

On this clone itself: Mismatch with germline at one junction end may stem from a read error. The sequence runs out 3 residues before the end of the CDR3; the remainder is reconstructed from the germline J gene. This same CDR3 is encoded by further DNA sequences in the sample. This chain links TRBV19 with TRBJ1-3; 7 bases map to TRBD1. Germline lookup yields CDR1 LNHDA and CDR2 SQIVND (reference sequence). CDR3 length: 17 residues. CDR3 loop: CASSTPGQIVSGNTIYF. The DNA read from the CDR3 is TGTGCCAGTAGTACCCCGGGACAGATAGTCTCTGGAAACACG. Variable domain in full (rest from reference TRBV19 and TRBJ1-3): DGGITQSPKYLFRKEGQNVTLSCEQNLNHDAMYWYRQDPGQGLRLIYYSQIVNDFQKGDIAEGYSVSREKKESFPLTVTSAQKNPTAFYLCASSTPGQIVSGNTIYFGEGSWLTVV.